A single sample is the source of the 28 T cell receptor beta chains below, sequenced in a study of T cells in Graves' hyperthyroidism and ophthalmopathy. Amplification of TCR beta CDR3 regions used RNA as the template. Carried out on the TCR CDR3, a first-round RT-PCR used the HTBI primer set. TCRdb itself ran the multiplex PCR reads through MiXCR, one entry per CDR3 protein. Of 600,000 to 650,000 distinct CDR3 sequences in the sample, about a fifth were seen once. The source material was blood. These receptors all come from a man aged 25 to 40 with Graves' ophthalmopathy.

The chain couples TRBV20-1 to TRBJ1-5; a possible D gene is TRBD1 (5 bases). CDR3 length: 14 amino acids. V was cut by 6 bases and J by 9 bases, with 21 bases left in between. The germline V gene has CDR1 DFQATT and CDR2 SNEGSKA (reference sequence). In DNA, the CDR3 is TGCAGTGCCCCCGGGACGGCCTCGGGGCTGCCCCAGCATTTT. Its protein product is CSAPGTASGLPQHF.

This CDR3 reads CASSFGQGSYGYTF. CDR3 coding DNA: TGTGCCAGCAGTTTCGGACAGGGGTCCTATGGCTACACCTTC. The V call is TRBV28, the J call TRBJ1-2, with 9 bases that match TRBD1. V shed 3 bases, J shed 4 bases, and the junction held 3 bases outside the gene matches. The CDR3 runs 14 residues. Germline V lookup: CDR1 MDHEN, CDR2 SYDVKM.

This chain connects TRBV5-5 to TRBJ1-5; TRBD1 matches 9 bases. V dropped 7 bases and J dropped 6; count of bases not matched to a gene: 14. CDR1 and CDR2 (germline): SGHKS, YYEKEE (reference sequence). CDR3 length: 16 amino acids. The CDR3 DNA reads TGTGCCAGCCTCCGGACAGGGGCCGGCCGGGGTCAGCCCCAGCATTTT. This gives the protein CASLRTGAGRGQPQHF.

CDR3 in amino acids: CASSQEGGEEYF. The CDR3 DNA reads TGTGCCAGCAGCCAAGAGGGTGGCGAAGAGTACTTC. V usage is TRBV3-1 and J usage is TRBJ2-4; D is undetermined. Trimming shortened V by 0 bases and J by 14 bases, and 11 bases separated the two germline ends. The germline CDR1 and CDR2 sequences are LGHDT and YNNKEL (reference sequence). CDR3 length equals 12 residues.

This clonotype has ten or more counts. V gene TRBV28 combines with J gene TRBJ2-7; 10 bases are shared with TRBD2. Trimming took 6 bases from V and 5 from J; bases not matched to a gene: 7. The CDR3 consists of 14 residues. Looked up from germline, CDR1 is MDHEN and CDR2 is SYDVKM. This CDR3 is CASRRAGGPNEQYF. The CDR3 region has the DNA TGTGCCAGCAGGAGAGCGGGAGGGCCCAACGAGCAGTACTTC.

Worth noting for this clonotype: Just one base apart from a much larger clone, this may be a read error. The chain is built from TRBV7-2 and TRBJ2-5; D is ambiguous. The CDR3 covers 15 residues. CDR1 and CDR2 from the germline V gene are SGHTA and FQGNSA. This CDR3 reads CAGSLVRRYQETQYF. The CDR3 nucleotides are TGTGCCGGCAGCTTAGTGCGACGATACCAAGAGACCCAGTACTTC.

This clonotype was seen many times. This rearrangement joins TRBV3-1 to TRBJ1-2; maybe TRBD1 (5 bases). Trimming left V 3 bases short and J 0 bases short, with 8 bases between. The CDR3 consists of 14 residues. The germline V gene encodes CDR1 LGHDT and CDR2 YNNKEL (reference sequence). The CDR3 nucleotides read TGTGCCAGCAGCCACAGGGACCCTAACTATGGCTACACCTTC. Translation: CASSHRDPNYGYTF.

This chain uses TRBV14 with TRBJ2-7, with 7 bases identical to TRBD1. Trimming removed 1 base from V and 6 bases from J; junction bases left unmatched: 3. This CDR3 region has 13 residues. Germline CDR1 is SGHDN and CDR2 is FVKESK. CDR3 DNA sequence: TGTGCCAGCAGCCAAGCTGGGACAGCCGAGCAGTACTTC. As protein: CASSQAGTAEQYF.

This clonotype was detected a few times. The chain employs TRBV7-6 and TRBJ2-5, with D tentatively TRBD2 (6 bases). This CDR3 is built from 14 residues. Germline CDR1 is SGHVS and CDR2 is FNYEAQ. Trimming took off 8 bases at V and 1 base at J, with 14 bases between the two ends. CDR3 in amino acids: CASASPGGQETQYF. For the CDR3, the DNA is TGTGCCAGCGCCTCGCCCGGGGGCCAAGAGACCCAGTACTTC.

The chain couples TRBV15 to TRBJ2-1; D is tentatively TRBD1 or TRBD2 (5 bases each). Between the trimmed V and J ends, which lost 1 base and 2 bases, there was a span of 15 bases. The CDR3 has 17 amino acids. The germline CDR1 and CDR2 sequences are LNHNV and YYDKDF (reference sequence). This chain's CDR3 is CATSRVRAGSPYNEQFF. The CDR3 bases are TGTGCCACCAGCAGAGTAAGGGCAGGGAGCCCCTACAATGAGCAGTTCTTC. Variable domain in full (rest from reference TRBV15 and TRBJ2-1): DAMVIQNPRYQVTQFGKPVTLSCSQTLNHNVMYWYQQKSSQAPKLLFHYYDKDFNNEADTPDNFQSRRPNTSFCFLDIRSPGLGDTAMYLCATSRVRAGSPYNEQFFGPGTRLTVL.

This clonotype was seen a few times. The J gene is TRBJ1-3, the V gene TRBV6-1; a possible D gene is TRBD1 (6 bases). The germline V gene encodes CDR1 MNHNS and CDR2 SASEGT. V dropped 6 bases and J dropped 5 bases, with 17 bases sitting between them. This CDR3 region has 15 residues. The CDR3 bases are TGTGCCAGCAGAACAACCCGGGACAAACGAAACACCATATATTTT. It encodes CASRTTRDKRNTIYF.

A few counts support this clonotype. The V and J genes are TRBV6-1 and TRBJ1-1; TRBD1 aligns across 7 bases. The CDR3 extends over 14 amino acids. J lost 1 base, V lost 7 bases, and 6 bases had no gene match. In germline, CDR1 is MNHNS, CDR2 SASEGT. CDR3: CASTVGGPNTEAFF. CDR3 DNA: TGTGCCAGCACCGTAGGGGGCCCGAACACTGAAGCTTTCTTT.

The chain couples TRBV27 to TRBJ1-1; maybe TRBD1 (5 bases). V lost 3 bases and J lost 4, with 12 bases in between. The CDR3 loop spans 14 amino acids. Germline values: CDR1 MNHEY, CDR2 SMNVEV (reference sequence). CDR3 protein: CASSFGAMSTEAFF. The CDR3 nucleotides are TGTGCCAGCAGTTTTGGGGCGATGAGCACTGAAGCTTTCTTT.

Regarding this clonotype: The junction differs from germline at one of its ends, possibly a read error. The chain employs TRBV6-2 or TRBV6-3 and TRBJ2-7, with D unclear. The CDR3 consists of 14 residues. The V gene's germline CDR1 is MNHEY and CDR2 SVGEGT. The CDR3 sequence: CASSFGSGRHDQYF. The CDR3 DNA is TGTGCCAGCAGCTTCGGTTCCGGTCGGCACGATCAGTACTTC.

A few counts support this clonotype. CDR3 protein: CASSFASGAGGRGTDTQYF. CDR3 nucleotides: TGCGCCAGCAGCTTCGCCTCAGGAGCGGGAGGAAGGGGCACAGATACGCAGTATTTT. The rearrangement links TRBV5-1 to TRBJ2-3; 9 bases align to TRBD2. The germline CDR1 and CDR2 sequences are SGHRS and YFSETQ. The ends lost 2 bases at V and 1 base at J; junction bases unmatched: 14. The CDR3 consists of 19 residues.

This clonotype showed up just a few times. The chain links TRBV29-1 to TRBJ1-1; D ambiguous. This CDR3 has 14 residues. The V end lost 5 bases, the J end lost 0 bases, and 13 bases lay between the germline ends. Germline-derived CDR1 and CDR2 are SQVTM and ANQGSEA. CDR3 sequence reads: CSVQAGYMNTEAFF. CDR3 nucleotides: TGCAGCGTTCAGGCAGGCTACATGAACACTGAAGCTTTCTTT.

This clonotype was seen only a few times. The CDR3 loop is CASSWANGELFF. The CDR3 coding sequence is TGTGCCAGCAGTTGGGCAAACGGGGAGCTGTTTTTT. V and J are TRBV6-1 and TRBJ2-2, with D uncertain. Trimming took 5 bases from V and 7 from J, leaving 8 bases between them. Germline CDR1 MNHNS, CDR2 SASEGT. The CDR3 length is 12 residues.

The sample holds many counts of this clonotype. The J gene is TRBJ2-2, the V gene TRBV2, with TRBD1 identical over 10 bases. The germline V gene encodes CDR1 SNHLY and CDR2 FYNNEI. V dropped 6 bases and J dropped 6; count of bases not matched to a gene: 7. The length of the CDR3 is 15 residues. The CDR3 region is CASSEGQGRSGELFF. For the CDR3, the DNA is TGTGCCAGCAGCGAGGGACAGGGGAGGTCCGGGGAGCTGTTTTTT.

This rearrangement joins TRBV2 to TRBJ2-5, with a weak D call TRBD1 (7 bases). The germline V and J ends were trimmed by 7 bases and 7 bases, with 19 bases remaining between them. This CDR3 is built from 14 residues. Germline V CDR1 and CDR2: SNHLY, FYNNEI. The DNA of the CDR3 is TGTGCCAGCAACTACCAGCCCCAGGGGGGGACCCAGTACTTC. Encoded protein: CASNYQPQGGTQYF.

V usage is TRBV4-1 and J usage is TRBJ2-1; D possibly corresponds to TRBD2 (5 bases). From germline, CDR1 is MGHRA and CDR2 YSYEKL. This CDR3 contains 15 residues. The germline V and J ends were trimmed by 4 bases and 5 bases, with 15 bases remaining between them. The CDR3 region has the DNA TGCGCCAGCAGCCGTTTTAGCGCCCAGGACAATGAGCAGTTCTTC. Its protein product is CASSRFSAQDNEQFF.

The sample holds a few counts of this clonotype. The rearrangement uses TRBV10-3 and TRBJ2-7; D is undetermined. Germline CDR1 reads ENHRY; CDR2 reads SYGVKD. V lost 3 bases, J lost 3 bases, and 15 bases lay in between. This CDR3 spans 15 amino acids. The CDR3 here is CAISDQSSRNYEQYF. The CDR3 region has the DNA TGTGCCATCAGTGACCAGTCGAGTCGGAACTACGAGCAGTACTTC.

This clonotype was seen more than once but under ten times. The rearrangement uses TRBV4-1 and TRBJ2-3, with D perhaps matching TRBD2 (6 bases). The germline V gene encodes CDR1 MGHRA and CDR2 YSYEKL. The CDR3 covers 15 residues. With 1 base removed from V and 6 bases from J, the gap between germline ends came to 14 bases. This CDR3 reads CASSQVGGAGDTQYF. CDR3 coding DNA: TGCGCCAGCAGCCAAGTGGGCGGGGCGGGGGATACGCAGTATTTT.

This rearrangement joins TRBV27 to TRBJ2-1; 13 nucleotides line up with TRBD2. After removal of 6 bases from V and 7 bases from J, the junction contained 6 bases not matched to a gene. The CDR3 loop spans 15 amino acids. CDR1 and CDR2 from the germline V gene are MNHEY and SMNVEV (reference sequence). The CDR3: CASRTGTSGTNEQFF. In nucleotides, the CDR3 is TGTGCCAGCAGGACTGGGACTAGCGGGACAAATGAGCAGTTCTTC.

This clonotype was seen a handful of times. The rearrangement joins TRBV28 to TRBJ2-7; 10 bases are shared with TRBD2. There are 15 residues in the CDR3. Germline values: CDR1 MDHEN, CDR2 SYDVKM. V lost 8 bases and J lost 2; bases outside the gene matches: 9. The DNA for the CDR3 is TGTGCCAGCCGGGGGCGGACTAGCGGTACCTACGAGCAGTACTTC. It translates to CASRGRTSGTYEQYF.

V is TRBV28 and J is TRBJ2-7, with 11 bases matching TRBD2. In germline, CDR1 is MDHEN, CDR2 SYDVKM. The CDR3 loop spans 15 amino acids. V lost 5 bases, J lost 6 bases, and 9 bases stayed unmatched. The chain's CDR3 is CASSLHLAGGVEQYF. The CDR3 nucleotides read TGTGCCAGCAGTCTACATCTAGCGGGAGGTGTCGAGCAGTACTTC.

This clonotype came up a few times. For the CDR3, the DNA is TGTGCCAGCAGTTACTCCCCTACGGGCAACGAGCAGTACTTC. This translates into CASSYSPTGNEQYF. V gene TRBV6-5 combines with J gene TRBJ2-7; D gene ambiguous. The CDR3 totals 14 residues. V was clipped by 0 bases and J by 5 bases, with 11 bases between them. CDR1 is MNHEY and CDR2 is SVGAGI in the germline V gene.

The V gene is TRBV18, the J gene TRBJ2-1; a possible D gene is TRBD2 (6 bases). The V end was cut by 1 base, the J end by 8 bases, with 15 bases between. The germline V gene encodes CDR1 KGHSH and CDR2 LQKENI. The CDR3 is 15 residues long. The CDR3 loop is CASSPRAGSSDEQFF. CDR3 nucleotides: TGTGCCAGCTCACCACGGGCGGGATCTTCGGATGAGCAGTTCTTC. Full variable domain (rest looked up from reference TRBV18 and TRBJ2-1): NAGVMQNPRHLVRRRGQEARLRCSPMKGHSHVYWYRQLPEEGLKFMVYLQKENIIDESGMPKERFSAEFPKEGPSILRIQQVVRGDSAAYFCASSPRAGSSDEQFFGPGTRLTVL.

V and J are TRBV27 and TRBJ2-1; 9 nucleotides line up with TRBD2. The CDR3 sequence is 16 residues long. The trim removed 5 bases at V and 2 bases at J, leaving 7 bases unmatched. Germline-derived CDR1 and CDR2 are MNHEY and SMNVEV (reference sequence). CDR3 sequence: CASSPVSGSAYNEQFF. As DNA, the CDR3 is TGTGCCAGCAGTCCCGTTAGCGGGAGCGCCTACAATGAGCAGTTCTTC.